This T cell receptor (beta chain) was recovered during a study of siplizumab effects on memory and regulatory T cells (dated by TCRdb to between 2018 and 2021). A note on the overall study: The study examined how the anti-CD2 antibody siplizumab affects alloreactive T-cell subsets in allogeneic mixed lymphocyte reactions built from human PBMCs. Here is what the overall study found, with its caveats: A naive or memory phenotype could not be assigned to roughly 75-95% of proliferating CD4+ or CD8+ clones. Because sequences below about 10^-5 frequency were poorly captured, only a minor fraction of alloreactive clones could be mapped to unstimulated subsets. Among mappable alloreactive CD4+ clones, the Treg-derived fraction averaged 68.8% with siplizumab versus approximately 27% in control reactions. The suppressive function of proliferating Tregs from siplizumab cultures was not functionally confirmed. Greater diversity appeared to be present in unstimulated naive T cells than in memory T cells, and a substantial contribution to the alloresponse seemed to be made by naive cells. The cumulative frequency of alloreactive sequences traceable to unstimulated CD4+ memory T cells was significantly reduced by siplizumab.

Germline trimming: 3 bases from V, 7 bases from J; junction bases outside gene matches: 6. The CDR3 covers 14 residues, taking in both the cysteine and the phenylalanine. Just the 42-base CDR3 DNA is kept, in frame starting at base 1. The germline V gene provides CDR1 MGHRA and CDR2 YSYEKL. This clone came up once. Its cognate antigen has yet to be identified. The input lacks base qualities; no much larger clone sits a single base away. Libraries were prepared through the immunoSEQ multiplex PCR assay. The deep sequencing platform assayed 80,000 to 100,000 TCR templates per sample. Genomic DNA extracted from sorted T cells was the material used for TCRbeta CDR3 sequencing. Processing in the source paper ran as follows. The R programming language was used for the clonal analysis of the TCRbeta CDR3 data. Alloreactive CD4+ and CD8+ clones were identified by comparing unstimulated samples to CFSE-low samples taken after the reaction. Regulatory or non-regulatory origin was assigned to alloreactive CD4+ clones by matching of sequences to sorted unstimulated Treg and non-Treg repertoires. This is the immuneACCESS table as TCRdb keeps it, with only in-frame sequences that have V and J called. A part of the clones is gone; compared with another copy, unresolved V genes explain less than half, and the rest is unexplained. The V and J calls and clone size are taken from that table; D and trimming were inferred from the DNA. The sample table contains 90,000 to 110,000 clones; only one count was recorded for about 93% of them. The ten largest clones add up to around 0.29% of the sample.

Sorted unstimulated T cells and proliferating T cells recovered from mixed lymphocyte reactions underwent TCRbeta CDR3 sequencing. Fresh whole blood from around 11 HLA-typed healthy donors was used to isolate PBMCs. The TCR comes from a human donor in good health. Rearrangement joined TRBV4-1 to TRBJ1-2; 9 of the junction bases match TRBD1. Sequencing input: CD4+ T cells sorted from blood. CDR3 loop: CASSQPGQGLGYTF. The base sequence is TGCGCCAGCAGCCAGCCGGGACAGGGCCTTGGCTACACCTTC.